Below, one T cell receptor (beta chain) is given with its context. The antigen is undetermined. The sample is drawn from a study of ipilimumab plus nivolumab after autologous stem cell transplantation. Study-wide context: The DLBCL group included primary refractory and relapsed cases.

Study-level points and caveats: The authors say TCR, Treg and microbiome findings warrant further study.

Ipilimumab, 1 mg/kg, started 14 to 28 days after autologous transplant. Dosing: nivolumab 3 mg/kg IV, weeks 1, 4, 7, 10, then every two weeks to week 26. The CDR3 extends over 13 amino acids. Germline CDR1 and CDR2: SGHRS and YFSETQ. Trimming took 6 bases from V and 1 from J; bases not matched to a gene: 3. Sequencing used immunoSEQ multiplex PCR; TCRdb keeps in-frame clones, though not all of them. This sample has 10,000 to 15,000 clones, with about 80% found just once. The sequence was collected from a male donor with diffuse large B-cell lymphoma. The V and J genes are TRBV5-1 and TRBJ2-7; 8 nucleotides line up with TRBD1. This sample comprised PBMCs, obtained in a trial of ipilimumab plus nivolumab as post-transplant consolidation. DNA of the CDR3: TGCGCCAGCACAAGACAGGGGTCCTACGAGCAGTACTTC. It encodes CASTRQGSYEQYF.